A single sample is the source of the 30 T cell receptor beta chains below, sequenced in a study of blood T cell repertoires in COVID-19. The table came from immunoSEQ multiplex PCR; TCRdb's copy has only in-frame clones and leaves some out. The data hold approximately 66,000 clones, with around 83% observed a single time. Material for sequencing was peripheral blood. The receptor source for this set is a man aged 50 or older with active COVID-19.

Of note for this clone: At one of its ends the junction is not consistent with the germline gene, which may arise from a read error. In DNA, the CDR3 is TGTGCCAGCAGGTTAGGTACTACAGGGAGAGAGCAGTTCTTC. It encodes CASRLGTTGREQFF. J is TRBJ2-1 and V is TRBV7-8; perhaps TRBD1 as D (6 bases). Per the germline V gene, CDR1 is SGHVS and CDR2 is FQNEAQ. The length of the CDR3 is 14 residues.

The chain is built from TRBV18 and TRBJ1-1; 9 bases are shared with TRBD1. This CDR3 contains 14 residues. CDR1 and CDR2 (germline): KGHSH, LQKENI. After removal of 4 bases from V and 5 bases from J, the junction contained 5 bases not matched to a gene. For the CDR3, the DNA is TGTGCCAGCTCACAGGGGACAGGGCGTACTGAAGCTTTCTTT. Amino acids: CASSQGTGRTEAFF.

This clone is a singleton in its sample. This rearrangement joins TRBV29-1 to TRBJ1-2; 8 bases are a match to TRBD1. Unmatched junction bases numbered 2, after V lost 4 bases and J lost 4 bases. The CDR3 runs to 12 residues. Germline CDR1 reads SQVTM; CDR2 reads ANQGSEA. The CDR3 DNA follows: TGCAGCGTTGCCGGGACAGGCTATGGCTACACCTTC. Translated, it gives CSVAGTGYGYTF.

J is TRBJ1-1 and V is TRBV18; TRBD1 matches at 12 bases. V gave up 1 base and J gave up 6 bases; unmatched junction bases: 6. The germline V gene has CDR1 KGHSH and CDR2 LQKENI. The CDR3 spans 16 residues. The CDR3 sequence: CASSPRGTGGSAEAFF. The CDR3 DNA sequence: TGTGCCAGCTCACCACGGGGGACAGGGGGCTCGGCTGAAGCTTTCTTT.

J is TRBJ1-6 and V is TRBV6-5, with D possibly TRBD1 on 5 matching bases. Trimming cost V 6 bases and J 1 base, with 10 bases left between them. Germline CDR1 and CDR2: MNHEY and SVGAGI. The CDR3 length is 15 residues. CDR3 protein: CASRPQESYNSPLHF. Written as DNA, the CDR3 is TGTGCCAGCAGACCACAGGAATCCTATAATTCACCCCTCCACTTT.

The chain recombines TRBV6-5 with TRBJ1-4; TRBD1 matches at 7 bases. Looked up from germline, CDR1 is MNHEY and CDR2 is SVGAGI. The CDR3 has 16 residues. V lost 2 bases and J lost 3; bases outside the gene matches: 6. The CDR3 DNA sequence: TGTGCCAGCAGTTACACCTACAGGGGATCTAATGAAAAACTGTTTTTT. Its translation is CASSYTYRGSNEKLFF.

The chain recombines TRBV3-1 (or the pseudogene TRBV3-2) with TRBJ2-7, with 10 nucleotides matching TRBD2. This CDR3 is 15 amino acids long. The V gene end was trimmed by 4 bases and the J gene end by 3 bases; junction bases not matched to a gene: 6. The germline V gene has CDR1 LGHDT and CDR2 YNNKEL (reference sequence). CDR3 coding DNA: TGTGCCAGCAGCCGAGCGGGGGGGCCACGCTACGAGCAGTACTTC. Protein: CASSRAGGPRYEQYF.

The chain recombines TRBV27 with TRBJ1-1, with TRBD1 matching 7 bases. V lost 2 bases and J lost 6; bases outside the gene matches: 3. The CDR3 extends over 13 amino acids. The germline V gene encodes CDR1 MNHEY and CDR2 SMNVEV (reference sequence). The CDR3 spells CASSLAGGAEAFF. The CDR3 nucleotides are TGTGCCAGCAGTTTAGCAGGGGGAGCTGAAGCTTTCTTT.

The chain links TRBV27 to TRBJ1-6, with 8 positions matching TRBD1. With 4 bases clipped from V and 6 bases from J, the junction kept 5 bases outside the gene matches. The CDR3 is 15 amino acids. Germline V gene sequence: CDR1 MNHEY, CDR2 SMNVEV (reference sequence). The CDR3 loop is CASSSRQGRNSPLHF. The CDR3 DNA reads as TGTGCCAGCAGTTCTCGACAGGGGCGTAATTCACCCCTCCACTTT.

This clone was found once. V usage is TRBV7-2 and J usage is TRBJ2-1, with D possibly being TRBD2 (9 bases). This CDR3 has 14 residues. Trimming removed 5 bases from V and 13 bases from J, with 21 bases in between. CDR1 SGHTA and CDR2 FQGNSA come from the germline V gene. CDR3 in amino acids: CASSPGGLAGTQFF. In nucleotides, the CDR3 is TGTGCCAGCAGCCCAGGGGGCCTAGCGGGGACCCAGTTCTTC.

The chain uses TRBV19 and TRBJ2-1; TRBD2 agrees at 14 bases. The CDR3 loop spans 16 amino acids. CDR1 LNHDA and CDR2 SQIVND come from the germline V gene (reference sequence). The V gene end was trimmed by 2 bases and the J gene end by 7 bases; junction bases not matched to a gene: 4. The chain's CDR3 is CASSIPGLAGVNEQFF. The CDR3 DNA reads TGTGCCAGTAGTATACCGGGACTAGCGGGGGTTAATGAGCAGTTCTTC.

This chain links TRBV19 with TRBJ2-3, with a possible D match to TRBD2 (6 bases). Germline CDR1 LNHDA, CDR2 SQIVND (reference sequence). Trimming removed 3 bases at V and 0 bases at J, with 16 bases between. CDR3 length equals 17 residues. Written as DNA, the CDR3 is TGTGCCAGTAGTATCAGAGGCGGACGGGGGAGCACAGATACGCAGTATTTT. Protein sequence: CASSIRGGRGSTDTQYF.

The CDR3: CASSYWTSSNEQFF. DNA for the CDR3: TGTGCCAGCAGTTATTGGACTAGCTCCAATGAGCAGTTCTTC. The rearrangement links TRBV7-2 to TRBJ2-1; TRBD2 aligns across 8 bases. Per germline, CDR1 SGHTA and CDR2 FQGNSA. J was trimmed by 6 bases and V by 6 bases; bases with no gene match: 7. The CDR3 covers 14 residues.

The gene calls are TRBV11-1 and TRBJ1-2, with TRBD1 identical over 8 bases. The CDR3 length is 14 residues. CDR1 is SGHAT and CDR2 is FQDESV in the germline V gene (reference sequence). The V segment lost 5 bases and the J segment 6 bases; nucleotides outside the gene matches: 8. The CDR3 here is CASSPGGGRDGYTF. In DNA, the CDR3 is TGTGCCAGCAGCCCAGGGGGCGGACGAGATGGCTACACCTTC.

The rearrangement links TRBV19 to TRBJ2-2; a possible D gene is TRBD1 (6 bases). Germline V CDR1 and CDR2: LNHDA, SQIVND (reference sequence). This CDR3 has 13 amino acids. Between the trimmed V and J ends, which lost 5 bases and 6 bases, there was a span of 10 bases. CDR3 loop: CASSRKGAGELFF. DNA of the CDR3: TGTGCCAGTAGTCGAAAGGGGGCCGGGGAGCTGTTTTTT.

The chain is built from TRBV12-5 and TRBJ1-1; possible D gene TRBD1, 6 bases. The germline V gene has CDR1 LGHNT and CDR2 FRNRAP. Trimming removed 5 bases from V and 0 bases from J, with 22 bases in between. The CDR3 sequence is 18 residues long. This CDR3 is CASGTWRSGAYMNTEAFF. CDR3 nucleotides: TGTGCTAGTGGTACCTGGCGGTCAGGGGCCTACATGAACACTGAAGCTTTCTTT.

This chain connects TRBV11-2 to TRBJ1-2, with D possibly being TRBD1 (5 bases). Between the trimmed V and J ends, which lost 3 bases and 2 bases, there was a span of 10 bases. The CDR3 is 14 residues long. Germline CDR1 reads SGHAT; CDR2 reads FQNNGV. In nucleotides, the CDR3 is TGTGCCAGCAGCTTCGACCGGGGGAACTATGGCTACACCTTC. Translation: CASSFDRGNYGYTF. The full variable domain, in which reference TRBV11-2 and TRBJ1-2 provide the parts outside the CDR3, is EAGVAQSPRYKIIEKRQSVAFWCNPISGHATLYWYQQILGQGPKLLIQFQNNGVVDDSQLPKDRFSAERLKGVDSTLKIQPAKLEDSAVYLCASSFDRGNYGYTFGSGTRLTVV.

The J gene is TRBJ1-5, the V gene TRBV19, with 7 nucleotides matching TRBD1. The V gene's germline CDR1 is LNHDA and CDR2 SQIVND (reference sequence). The J segment lost 6 bases and the V segment lost 5 bases, leaving 4 bases of the junction unmatched. This CDR3 region has 13 residues. The CDR3 nucleotides are TGTGCCAGTAGTCTCGACAGGGCTCAGCCCCAGCATTTT. The encoded protein is CASSLDRAQPQHF.

V is TRBV5-1 and J is TRBJ2-7; TRBD2 might be the D (5 bases). This CDR3 region has 14 residues. The V end lost 4 bases, the J end lost 3 bases, and 14 bases lay between the germline ends. The V gene's germline CDR1 is SGHRS and CDR2 YFSETQ. The CDR3 DNA reads as TGCGCCAGCAGCCGGGATAGGGCCGACTACGAGCAGTACTTC. This encodes CASSRDRADYEQYF.

V usage is TRBV9 and J usage is TRBJ2-7; no firm D call. Germline V gene data show CDR1 as SGDLS and CDR2 as YYNGEE. The CDR3 sequence is 15 residues long. The V end lost 0 bases, the J end lost 0 bases, and 10 bases lay between the germline ends. The CDR3 DNA reads TGTGCCAGCAGCGTAGGAGCGACCAGCTCCTACGAGCAGTACTTC. Its translation: CASSVGATSSYEQYF.

The chain combines TRBV27 with TRBJ1-1; 9 positions agree with TRBD1. The CDR3 has 16 residues. V lost 6 bases, J lost 1 base, and 9 bases stayed unmatched. Germline CDR1 and CDR2: MNHEY and SMNVEV (reference sequence). In DNA form, the CDR3 reads TGTGCCAGCAGAACCCGGGACAGGGCCCGGAACACTGAAGCTTTCTTT. This encodes CASRTRDRARNTEAFF.

This clone was recorded only once. The chain links TRBV6-2 or TRBV6-3 to TRBJ2-7; 10 bases map to TRBD1. CDR1 MNHEY and CDR2 SVGEGT come from the germline V gene. J was trimmed by 5 bases and V by 6 bases; bases with no gene match: 10. The CDR3 contains 15 residues. In nucleotides, the CDR3 is TGTGCCAGCAGCAAACGCGGGACAGGGGTCCACGAGCAGTACTTC. Amino acid sequence: CASSKRGTGVHEQYF.

This chain connects TRBV9 to TRBJ2-3, with TRBD2 matching 8 bases. Germline V gives CDR1 SGDLS, CDR2 YYNGEE. V lost 0 bases, J lost 1 base, and 4 bases stayed unmatched. The CDR3 consists of 16 residues. The CDR3: CASSVAGGMRTDTQYF. DNA for the CDR3: TGTGCCAGCAGCGTAGCGGGGGGGATGCGCACAGATACGCAGTATTTT.

This clone was detected a few times. The genes are TRBV25-1 and TRBJ1-1; D is perhaps TRBD1 (6 bases). Germline assignment: CDR1 MGHDK and CDR2 SYGVNS. With 5 bases removed from V and 3 bases from J, the gap between germline ends came to 13 bases. The CDR3 is 14 residues long. The CDR3, as DNA: TGTGCCAGCAGTAAGTACAGGGATGACACTGAAGCTTTCTTT. Its translation: CASSKYRDDTEAFF.

The V call is TRBV7-7, the J call TRBJ2-3; TRBD2 might be the D (5 bases). Germline loops: CDR1 SSHAT, CDR2 FNYEAQ (reference sequence). This CDR3 is built from 14 residues. Trimming left V 5 bases short and J 3 bases short, with 12 bases between. The CDR3 sequence: CASSPSWGTDTQYF. The CDR3 DNA reads as TGTGCCAGCAGCCCTAGCTGGGGTACAGATACGCAGTATTTT.

This clone turned up a few times. The V and J genes are TRBV11-2 and TRBJ2-2; a possible D gene is TRBD1 (6 bases). The germline V gene encodes CDR1 SGHAT and CDR2 FQNNGV. The CDR3 spans 17 residues. Trimming cost V 3 bases and J 6 bases, with 20 bases left between them. The CDR3 nucleotides read TGTGCCAGCAGCTTTGCCGGGACAAGCGCGATTCCCGGGGAGCTGTTTTTT. It codes for CASSFAGTSAIPGELFF.

Turning to this clone: The germline gene is not matched at one end of the junction; a read error may be the cause. This chain links TRBV15 with TRBJ2-5; 8 positions agree with TRBD1. This CDR3 has 18 residues. Germline CDR1 is LNHNV and CDR2 is YYDKDF (reference sequence). The CDR3 DNA reads TGTGCCACCAGTAGAGGCAAAGGACAGGGTATTTACCAAGAGACCCAGTACTTC. The encoded protein is CATSRGKGQGIYQETQYF.

CDR3: CASSQGPGQYF. The CDR3 coding sequence is TGTGCCAGCAGCCAAGGGCCGGGGCAGTACTTC. The rearrangement joins TRBV3-1 (or the pseudogene TRBV3-2) to TRBJ2-7, with unresolved D. The length of the CDR3 is 11 residues. Germline lookup yields CDR1 LGHDT and CDR2 YNNKEL (reference sequence). Between the trimmed V and J ends, which lost 1 base and 9 bases, there was a span of 7 bases.

V gene TRBV2 combines with J gene TRBJ2-5; D not resolved. The germline V gene has CDR1 SNHLY and CDR2 FYNNEI. The CDR3 is 13 residues long. V was cut by 4 bases and J by 1 base, with 7 bases left in between. CDR3 DNA sequence: TGTGCCAGCAGTGGTTACACCCAAGAGACCCAGTACTTC. The encoded protein is CASSGYTQETQYF.

Note on this clone: The identical CDR3 is also encoded by other nucleotide sequences in the sample. The chain links TRBV5-1 to TRBJ2-2; 11 bases agree with TRBD1. Germline V gene lookup returns CDR1 SGHRS and CDR2 YFSETQ. This CDR3 has 15 residues. V shed 4 bases, J shed 6 bases, and the junction held 5 bases outside the gene matches. CDR3 in amino acids: CASSPGTGGAGELFF. The CDR3 nucleotides read TGCGCCAGCAGCCCCGGGACAGGGGGAGCCGGGGAGCTGTTTTTT.